Reported below is one T cell receptor beta chain. What it binds is unknown. These data come from a study of cytomegalovirus exposure and HLA in healthy donors. 13 Jbeta primers and 60 Vbeta primers were used for the PCR. Profiled with immunoSEQ multiplex PCR; TCRdb holds only in-frame clones, not every one. The data contain roughly 160,000 clones, over 75% of them singletons. General study findings and limits: Some V segments, including TRBV6-2 and TRBV6-3, were excluded as indistinguishable. The records held CMV serostatus as the only immune exposure information. Across all donors, roughly uniform sequencing depth was an assumption of the presence/absence analyses.

CDR1 and CDR2 (germline): MNHNS, SASEGT. This CDR3 has 14 residues. Trimming took off 6 bases at V and 3 bases at J, with 13 bases between the two ends. This chain uses TRBV6-1 with TRBJ2-3; D might be TRBD2 (5 bases). The receptor's source is a male donor in good health and CMV-seronegative. Source material: PBMCs. CDR3 protein: CASSPGLSTDTQYF. The CDR3 bases are TGTGCCAGCAGCCCGGGATTATCAACAGATACGCAGTATTTT.